This T cell receptor beta chain derives from a study of shared T cell receptors in the human thymus. Sequencing used immunoSEQ multiplex PCR; TCRdb keeps in-frame clones, though not all of them. The repertoire has hundreds of thousands of clones, 70% to 90% of them found once; the top ten carry about 0.0094%. This same sample was also part of a study on human thymus T cells. From that report: Thymic tissue was derived from resections collected during corrective heart surgery. Related research examined unrelated individuals and reported that their thymic repertoires overlapped highly.

Sequenced material: thymocytes. This TCR came from a boy less than two years old with a congenital heart defect.

This chain's CDR3 is CASSQDWGLEKLFF. The CDR3 nucleotides read TGCGCCAGCAGCCAAGATTGGGGGCTTGAAAAACTGTTTTTT. This chain joins TRBV4-1 and TRBJ1-4, with D possibly TRBD1 on 6 matching bases. Germline V gene data show CDR1 as MGHRA and CDR2 as YSYEKL. Trimming stripped 0 bases from V and 7 bases from J, with 9 bases between. CDR3 length: 14 amino acids.